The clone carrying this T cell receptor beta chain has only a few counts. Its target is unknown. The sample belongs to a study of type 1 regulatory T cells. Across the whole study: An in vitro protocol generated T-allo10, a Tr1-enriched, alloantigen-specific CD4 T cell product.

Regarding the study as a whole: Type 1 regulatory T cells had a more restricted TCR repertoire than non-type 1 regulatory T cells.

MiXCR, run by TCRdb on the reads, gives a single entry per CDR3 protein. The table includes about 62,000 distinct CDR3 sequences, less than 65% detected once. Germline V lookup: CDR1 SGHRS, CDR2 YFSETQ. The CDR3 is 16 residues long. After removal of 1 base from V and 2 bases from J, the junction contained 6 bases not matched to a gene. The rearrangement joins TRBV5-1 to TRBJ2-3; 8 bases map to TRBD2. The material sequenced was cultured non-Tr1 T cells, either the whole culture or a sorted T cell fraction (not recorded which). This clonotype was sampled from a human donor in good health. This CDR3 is CASSLNERGLTDTQYF. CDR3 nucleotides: TGCGCCAGCAGCTTGAACGAGCGGGGGCTCACAGATACGCAGTATTTT.